This T cell receptor (beta chain) comes out of a study of T cell responses to AZD1222 COVID-19 vaccine (dated by TCRdb to the early 2020s). The study in broad terms: Because spike-specific TCR depth and breadth did not differ between the two schedules, AZD1222 recipients who got a second dose at roughly 4 weeks were pooled with those who got a second dose at roughly 12 weeks. Enrollment into the trials was organized by age into subgroups of 18-55, 56-69 and 70-plus years, and those subgroups contained about 150, 27 and 61 TCR-sequenced participants, respectively. A total of just over 230 trial participants underwent TCR sequencing, of whom 207 had received two doses of AZD1222 and some 26 had received two doses of the MenACWY control vaccine.

Read against the paper, the sample's time point label means: baseline before first vaccination. Vaccinee samples came from UK trials COV001 and COV002, including a single-blind randomized controlled phase 2/3 trial of AZD1222 (ChAdOx1 nCoV-19) in healthy adults. For TCRbeta chain sequencing, PBMC samples from trial participants were taken at day 0 and at day 28 after the second dose. CDR1 and CDR2 are drawn from the germline V gene (reference sequence): WNHNN, SYGVQD. CDR3 length: 15 amino acids, cysteine to phenylalanine. Left in the record is the CDR3 DNA by itself, 45 bases read in frame from the first base. This clone qualifies as medium-sized (0.01 to 0.1%). Its target antigen remains unknown. A read error may account for a junction end that differs from germline. The CDR3 regions of human TCRbeta chains were analyzed by immunosequencing. The original methods were these. TCRs in the repertoires were matched against a reference library of SARS-CoV-2-specific TCRs that had been generated with the MIRA antigen-specificity platform. Breadth meant the fraction of unique TCRs that were SARS-CoV-2-associated, whereas depth meant the fraction of total T cells that were SARS-CoV-2-associated. Using the MIRA data, every spike-specific TCR was mapped to the spike region that the TCR reacted to and assigned to either a CD4 or a CD8 class. Log10-transformed breadth and depth values were compared by one-way ANOVA with Sidak's multiple comparisons tests. Sourced from immuneACCESS, this table was stored by TCRdb with only in-frame sequences that have V and J called. A share of the clones is absent; for the studies checked, an unresolved V gene accounts for under half, and the remainder has no known explanation. That table supplies the V and J calls and clone size; D and trimming were determined from the DNA. The sample table records roughly 160,000 clones; 92% of these occur just once. 1.6% of the sample belongs to the ten largest clones.

What the authors observed across the whole study: Participants were mostly white British, with more females than males. The authors suggested clonal diversity may have been underestimated. Reportedly, almost half of the unique spike-specific TCRs recognized epitopes lying outside the regions that are mutated in the B.1.351 and B.1.1.7 variants. After two AZD1222 doses, both the breadth and the depth of spike-specific TCRs were significantly higher than at day 0 and than in MenACWY recipients. Conclusions about previously exposed vaccinees are limited, since just 6 or 7 AZD1222 recipients were seropositive for SARS-CoV-2 at baseline. CD4 TCRs associated with the vaccine covered the entire spike protein, and the dominant responses were in regions 160-218 and 743-854. In the small 56-69-year group, the increase in depth fell short of significance, most likely because of low power. Because no samples from the day 14 peak response were available, repertoires could be characterized only after the peak T cell response.

Rearrangement joined TRBV10-1 to TRBJ2-7; 9 bases in between match TRBD2. The TCR comes from an adult in good health. The sequenced sample was peripheral blood, obtained on day 0 of AZD1222 vaccination. The CDR3 region reads CASSEGLAGSSEQYF. The nucleotide sequence reads as follows: TGCGCCAGCAGTGAGGGGCTAGCGGGGTCCTCCGAGCAGTACTTC.